The T cell receptor (beta chain) under discussion was sequenced for a study of blood T cell repertoires in COVID-19. The method was immunoSEQ multiplex PCR; TCRdb's version includes in-frame clones alone and lacks a portion of them. Here the sample spans 60,000 to 85,000 clones, around 70% being singletons. The germline V gene has CDR1 SGHVS and CDR2 FQNEAQ. Trimming took off 5 bases at V and 8 bases at J, with 9 bases between the two ends. The CDR3 is 11 amino acids. The sequence derives from a man between 65 and 79 years old with acute or convalescent COVID-19. This chain uses TRBV7-8 with TRBJ1-2; no clear D. Sequencing input: peripheral blood. CDR3 nucleotides: TGTGCCAGCAGCCCCGCGGGGGGCTACACCTTC. This codes for CASSPAGGYTF.